Listed here are 30 T cell receptor beta chains from one sample, sequenced in a study of regulatory T cells in long-lasting Graves disease. As for time point: newly diagnosed GD, antithyroid drugs for less than 3 months. With RNA extracted from PBMCs as input, the TCR library was made. CDR3-region Arm-PCR and iRepertoire HTBI primers produced the TCR beta libraries. TCRdb ran MiXCR on the multiplex PCR reads and lists one entry per CDR3 protein. The table includes under 500,000 distinct CDR3 sequences, less than 20% detected once. The same sample was also used in a study of T cells in Graves' hyperthyroidism and ophthalmopathy.

This sample comprised peripheral blood mononuclear cells (PBMCs), obtained at new diagnosis, from a patient treated with antithyroid drugs. The receptors originated from a woman in her 30s with Graves disease.

At least ten counts were recorded for this clonotype. The rearrangement joins TRBV28 to TRBJ1-2, with 8 bases lining up with TRBD1. V lost 6 bases and J lost 4; bases outside the gene matches: 10. This CDR3 is 15 amino acids long. CDR1 MDHEN and CDR2 SYDVKM come from the germline V gene. For the CDR3, the DNA is TGTGCCAGCAGAAGCTTCAGGACAGGGACCTATGGCTACACCTTC. Translating it yields CASRSFRTGTYGYTF.

This clonotype was recorded many times. V is TRBV18 and J is TRBJ2-2; the D call may be TRBD1 or TRBD2 (6 bases each). Per the germline V gene, CDR1 is KGHSH and CDR2 is LQKENI. CDR3 length: 17 amino acids. Trimming took off 3 bases at V and 0 bases at J, with 14 bases between the two ends. CDR3: CASSPTGGSTNTGELFF. CDR3 sequence (DNA): TGTGCCAGCTCACCCACCGGGGGCAGTACGAACACCGGGGAGCTGTTTTTT. Full variable domain (remainder filled in from reference TRBV18 and TRBJ2-2): NAGVMQNPRHLVRRRGQEARLRCSPMKGHSHVYWYRQLPEEGLKFMVYLQKENIIDESGMPKERFSAEFPKEGPSILRIQQVVRGDSAAYFCASSPTGGSTNTGELFFGEGSRLTVL.

This clonotype was counted ten times or more. The rearrangement uses TRBV12-3 or TRBV12-4 and TRBJ1-4; tentatively, D is TRBD1 (5 bases). The V and J ends lost 6 bases and 2 bases respectively, with 16 bases between them. The CDR3 sequence is 16 residues long. The CDR3: CASRQGSRATNEKLFF. CDR3 sequence (DNA): TGTGCCAGCAGGCAGGGCTCTAGGGCCACTAATGAAAAACTGTTTTTT.

This clonotype was detected a few times. This chain joins TRBV19 and TRBJ1-5; tentative D call: TRBD1 (5 bases). V lost 1 base, J lost 6 bases, and 10 bases lay in between. The CDR3 sequence is 14 residues long. Germline V gives CDR1 LNHDA, CDR2 SQIVND (reference sequence). The CDR3 loop reads CASSIAGGGQPQHF. The CDR3, as DNA: TGTGCCAGTAGTATAGCCGGGGGAGGTCAGCCCCAGCATTTT.

This clonotype was seen only a few times. This chain connects TRBV10-1 to TRBJ2-3; 9 bases agree with TRBD1. This CDR3 is 15 amino acids long. The trim removed 3 bases at V and 4 bases at J, leaving 5 bases unmatched. Germline-derived CDR1 and CDR2 are WNHNN and SYGVQD (reference sequence). The CDR3 coding sequence is TGCGCCAGCAGTGAACAGGGGGCGCGAGCAGATACGCAGTATTTT. Translation: CASSEQGARADTQYF.

This clonotype occurred a few times. The gene calls are TRBV9 and TRBJ2-1; TRBD2 matches at 9 bases. Per germline, CDR1 SGDLS and CDR2 YYNGEE. The CDR3 is 17 residues long. The J segment lost 5 bases and the V segment lost 3 bases, leaving 12 bases of the junction unmatched. CDR3: CASSAFSSSGTDNEQFF. In DNA, the CDR3 is TGTGCCAGCAGCGCATTCTCGTCTAGCGGGACGGACAATGAGCAGTTCTTC.

The table lists this clonotype with many counts. This chain links TRBV20-1 with TRBJ1-5, with D tentatively TRBD1 (5 bases). V shed 0 bases and J shed 4 bases, with 19 bases lying between them. The CDR3 covers 17 residues. The germline V gene encodes CDR1 DFQATT and CDR2 SNEGSKA (reference sequence). The CDR3 region has the DNA TGCAGTGCTAGAGAGTCGGCAGGGCGGTACTGGAATCAGCCCCAGCATTTT. This gives the protein CSARESAGRYWNQPQHF.

The sample holds a few counts of this clonotype. The rearrangement uses TRBV19 and TRBJ2-1; perhaps D is TRBD1 or TRBD2 (5 bases each). With the DNA end fitting TRBJ2-5 better, the J assignment may be wrong. Germline assignment: CDR1 LNHDA and CDR2 SQIVND (reference sequence). The CDR3 contains 13 residues. The CDR3 DNA sequence: TGTGCCAGTAGTAAGGGACCGAAGGGGACCCAGTACTTC. This gives the protein CASSKGPKGTQYF.

This clonotype was found many times. CDR3 amino acids: CASSLAVRTYEQYF. Here the CDR3 DNA reads TGTGCCAGCAGCTTAGCAGTCAGGACCTACGAGCAGTACTTC. V is TRBV11-2 and J is TRBJ2-7, with no clear D. CDR1 is SGHAT and CDR2 is FQNNGV in the germline V gene. V shed 1 base and J shed 2 bases, with 9 bases lying between them. The CDR3 runs 14 residues.

This clonotype was detected many times. V and J are TRBV2 and TRBJ2-1, with D tentatively TRBD2 (6 bases). The CDR3 runs to 12 residues. Germline lookup yields CDR1 SNHLY and CDR2 FYNNEI. The V gene lost 4 bases and the J gene lost 7 bases, with 8 bases spanning the gap. The CDR3 coding sequence is TGTGCCAGCAGTGCGGGAGCGAATGAGCAGTTCTTC. As protein: CASSAGANEQFF.

With regard to this clonotype: A much more abundant neighbour one base away suggests this may be a read error. J is TRBJ2-1 and V is TRBV7-9; 10 nucleotides line up with TRBD2. V dropped 4 bases and J dropped 10; count of bases not matched to a gene: 7. Germline V lookup: CDR1 SEHNR, CDR2 FQNEAQ (reference sequence). The CDR3 has 14 residues. In nucleotides, the CDR3 is TGTGCCAGCAGCTCCGGGACTAGCGCCTACGAGCAGTTCTTC. It is translated as CASSSGTSAYEQFF.

In this sample, this clonotype turned up many times. The chain uses TRBV10-3 and TRBJ2-7; D uncertain. This CDR3 has 13 residues. V lost 2 bases to trimming and J lost 5 bases, with 10 bases between them. Germline-derived CDR1 and CDR2 are ENHRY and SYGVKD. CDR3: CAISEAQGNEQYF. CDR3 nucleotides: TGTGCCATCAGTGAGGCACAAGGCAACGAGCAGTACTTC.

The rearrangement links TRBV2 to TRBJ1-2; 8 positions match TRBD1. The CDR3 has 17 amino acids. CDR1 is SNHLY, CDR2 FYNNEI, per germline. V dropped 4 bases and J dropped 0; count of bases not matched to a gene: 10. The CDR3 sequence: CASSVLIDRGPNYGYTF. The CDR3 DNA follows: TGTGCCAGCAGTGTTTTAATCGACAGGGGCCCTAACTATGGCTACACCTTC.

This chain connects TRBV2 to TRBJ2-5; 11 bases match TRBD1. The junction had 4 bases not matched to a gene; V was cut back by 9 bases and J by 4 bases. CDR1 is SNHLY and CDR2 is FYNNEI in the germline V gene. The CDR3 contains 13 residues. The CDR3 sequence is CARAGTGGETQYF. CDR3 DNA sequence: TGTGCCAGAGCCGGGACAGGGGGAGAGACCCAGTACTTC.

This clonotype showed up many times. The limits of the CDR3 on the DNA are not certain, so only TCRdb's listed CDR3 is given. This chain uses TRBV2 with TRBJ2-3; TRBD1 is the table's D call and was not checked against the DNA. CDR1 is SNHLY and CDR2 is FYNNEI in the germline V gene. From its first to its last residue, the CDR3 has 13 amino acids. This CDR3 reads CASSFGAGDTQYF.

This clonotype was seen ten or more times. The chain combines TRBV6-1 with TRBJ1-3; D is unresolved. V was clipped by 2 bases and J by 0 bases, with 14 bases between them. The CDR3 runs to 17 residues. CDR1 and CDR2 from the germline V gene are MNHNS and SASEGT. In nucleotides, the CDR3 is TGTGCCAGCAGTGAACTCCGGACGCGGAGCTCTGGAAACACCATATATTTT. Its translation is CASSELRTRSSGNTIYF.

This clonotype was seen repeatedly, ten times or more. The junction does not match germline at one end; this may be a read error. The chain links TRBV10-1 to TRBJ2-5; a possible D gene is TRBD2 (6 bases). Per the germline V gene, CDR1 is WNHNN and CDR2 is SYGVQD (reference sequence). The CDR3 has 13 residues. In DNA, the CDR3 is TGTGCCAGCAGTCGGGACTTCCAAGAGACCCAGTACTTC. Its translation is CASSRDFQETQYF.

In this sample, this clonotype turned up many times. V usage is TRBV5-1 and J usage is TRBJ1-5; 10 bases are a match to TRBD1. V was clipped by 0 bases and J by 2 bases; unmatched bases: 8. In germline, CDR1 is SGHRS, CDR2 YFSETQ. The CDR3 spans 18 residues. CDR3 bases: TGCGCCAGCAGCTTGGACCCGTCCGGGACAGGGGGCAATCAGCCCCAGCATTTT. It specifies CASSLDPSGTGGNQPQHF.

The table lists this clonotype with a few counts. The V gene is TRBV6-1, the J gene TRBJ2-1; possible D gene TRBD2, 7 bases. In germline, CDR1 is MNHNS, CDR2 SASEGT. The V end was cut by 0 bases, the J end by 6 bases, with 15 bases between. The CDR3 runs to 16 residues. The CDR3 protein is CASSEAGGARSNEQFF. CDR3 bases: TGTGCCAGCAGTGAAGCAGGGGGGGCCCGATCCAATGAGCAGTTCTTC.

This clonotype was detected ten times or more. The CDR3 sequence is CASSYTQGYNEQFF. CDR3 coding DNA: TGTGCCAGCAGTTACACACAGGGTTACAATGAGCAGTTCTTC. This rearrangement joins TRBV6-2 or TRBV6-3 to TRBJ2-1; a possible D gene is TRBD1 (6 bases). V gave up 2 bases and J gave up 4 bases, with 9 bases separating them. The CDR3 extends over 14 amino acids. Germline-derived CDR1 and CDR2 are MNHEY and SVGEGT.

This clonotype was found a few times. The genes are TRBV7-9 and TRBJ2-3; 8 bases map to TRBD2. Germline loops: CDR1 SEHNR, CDR2 FQNEAQ (reference sequence). J was trimmed by 2 bases and V by 5 bases; bases with no gene match: 15. This CDR3 contains 18 residues. CDR3 in DNA: TGTGCCAGCAGCCCCCCCGGGGGGGGGAGGGCCTTCACAGATACGCAGTATTTT. Its protein is CASSPPGGGRAFTDTQYF. The whole variable domain, remainder taken from reference TRBV7-9 and TRBJ2-3, is DTGVSQNPRHKITKRGQNVTFRCDPISEHNRLYWYRQTLGQGPEFLTYFQNEAQLEKSRLLSDRFSAERPKGSFSTLEIQRTEQGDSAMYLCASSPPGGGRAFTDTQYFGPGTRLTVL.

The J gene is TRBJ2-7, the V gene TRBV20-1; D uncertain. There are 11 residues in the CDR3. V lost 5 bases and J lost 3, with 8 bases in between. CDR1 DFQATT and CDR2 SNEGSKA come from the germline V gene (reference sequence). The CDR3 is CSASTVYEQYF. As DNA, the CDR3 is TGCAGTGCTTCCACAGTCTACGAGCAGTACTTC.

This clonotype was detected ten times or more. V usage is TRBV12-3 or TRBV12-4 and J usage is TRBJ1-1; the match to TRBD1 covers 7 bases. J lost 5 bases, V lost 6 bases, and 15 bases had no gene match. The CDR3 covers 16 residues. CDR3 residues: CASSPNPQGVGTEAFF. As DNA, the CDR3 is TGTGCCAGCAGCCCCAACCCCCAGGGGGTGGGGACTGAAGCTTTCTTT.

The V gene is TRBV12-3 or TRBV12-4, the J gene TRBJ2-1; TRBD2 matches at 9 bases. The CDR3 is made up of 15 amino acids. The V segment lost 5 bases and the J segment 4 bases; nucleotides outside the gene matches: 6. For the CDR3, the DNA is TGTGCCAGCAGTCTAGGACTAGCGCCTTACAATGAGCAGTTCTTC. It yields the protein CASSLGLAPYNEQFF.

This clonotype has ten or more counts. The chain links TRBV3-1 to TRBJ1-4; D gene unclear. The CDR3 is 11 residues long. Per the germline V gene, CDR1 is LGHDT and CDR2 is YNNKEL (reference sequence). The V end lost 2 bases, the J end lost 9 bases, and 4 bases lay between the germline ends. Written as DNA, the CDR3 is TGTGCCAGCAGCCAAAGTAAAAAACTGTTTTTT. This translates into CASSQSKKLFF.

This clonotype occurred many times. The rearrangement uses TRBV28 and TRBJ2-5; maybe TRBD2 (6 bases). CDR3 length: 15 amino acids. The germline CDR1 and CDR2 sequences are MDHEN and SYDVKM. The V and J ends lost 5 bases and 1 base respectively, with 14 bases between them. The CDR3 loop is CASSTWREIQETQYF. The CDR3 DNA reads as TGTGCCAGCAGTACGTGGAGGGAGATCCAAGAGACCCAGTACTTC.

This clonotype was picked up many times. This rearrangement joins TRBV20-1 to TRBJ2-1; D is uncertain. The CDR3 has 16 amino acids. The V gene lost 1 base and the J gene lost 2 bases, with 15 bases spanning the gap. CDR1 and CDR2 (germline): DFQATT, SNEGSKA (reference sequence). CDR3 coding DNA: TGCAGTGCTAGAGTGATTACCCCCCGGACCTACAATGAGCAGTTCTTC. Encoded protein: CSARVITPRTYNEQFF.

CDR3 region: CATSSALGGARIQPQHF. The CDR3 nucleotides are TGTGCCACCAGCAGCGCGCTGGGTGGGGCGCGGATTCAGCCCCAGCATTTT. This chain connects TRBV15 to TRBJ1-5; possible D gene TRBD1, 5 bases. The ends were cut back, 3 bases at V and 6 bases at J, with 21 bases in the middle. The CDR3 length is 17 residues. The germline CDR1 and CDR2 sequences are LNHNV and YYDKDF (reference sequence).

This clonotype came up many times. In DNA form, the CDR3 reads TGCAGCGTTGCCAACTCCGGGACCCCTGAAAAACTGTTTTTT. This gives the protein CSVANSGTPEKLFF. This sequence joins TRBV29-1 and TRBJ1-4; a possible D gene is TRBD1 (5 bases). Germline CDR1 reads SQVTM; CDR2 reads ANQGSEA. V was trimmed by 4 bases and J by 7 bases, leaving 16 bases between them. CDR3 length equals 14 residues.

A note on this clonotype: A read error is possible here, since a much larger clone lies one base away. The chain employs TRBV29-1 and TRBJ2-1; no definite D call. This CDR3 region has 13 residues. CDR1 and CDR2 from the germline V gene are SQVTM and ANQGSEA. For the CDR3, the DNA is TGCAGCTCACAGAGTACCCGCTACAATGGGCAGTTCTTC. Translated, it gives CSSQSTRYNGQFF.